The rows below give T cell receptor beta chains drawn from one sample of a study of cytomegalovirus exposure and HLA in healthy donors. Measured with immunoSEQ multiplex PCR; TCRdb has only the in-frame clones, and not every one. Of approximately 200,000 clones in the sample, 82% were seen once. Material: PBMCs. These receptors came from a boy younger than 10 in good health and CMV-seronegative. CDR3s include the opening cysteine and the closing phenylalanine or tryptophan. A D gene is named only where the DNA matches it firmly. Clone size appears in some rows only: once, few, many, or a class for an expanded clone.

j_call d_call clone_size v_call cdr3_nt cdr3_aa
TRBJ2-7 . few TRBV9 TGTGCCAGCAGCGTAGAGGGGATAGGCGGCTACGAGCAGTACTTC CASSVEGIGGYEQYF
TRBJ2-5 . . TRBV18 TGTGCCAGCTCAAGGGGGTTCCAAGAGACCCAGTACTTC CASSRGFQETQYF
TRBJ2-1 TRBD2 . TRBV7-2 TGTGCCAGCAGCCTAGCGGGCCAGCAGTTCTTC CASSLAGQQFF
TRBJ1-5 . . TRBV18 TGTGCCAGCTCACTCATTCGCAATCAGCCCCAGCATTTT CASSLIRNQPQHF
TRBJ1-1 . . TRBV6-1 TGTGCCAGTAGACTCGAGAACACTGAAGCTTTCTTT CASRLENTEAFF
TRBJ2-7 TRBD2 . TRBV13 TGTGCCAGCAGCTCCAGGACTAGCGGGGATTCCTACGAGCAGTACTTC CASSSRTSGDSYEQYF
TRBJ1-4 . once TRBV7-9 TGTTCCAGCAGCTTAGAGAACCGGGAGATCAATGAAAAACTGTTTTTT CSSSLENREINEKLFF
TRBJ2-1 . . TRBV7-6 TGTGCCAGCAGCTTGGGGACTTCGACGTACAATGAGCAGTTCTTC CASSLGTSTYNEQFF
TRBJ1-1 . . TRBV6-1 TGTGCCAGCAGGAGACAGATGAACACTGAAGCTTTCTTT CASRRQMNTEAFF
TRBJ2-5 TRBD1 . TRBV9 TGTGCCAGCAGCGACAGACAGGGGCCCGAGACCCAGTACTTC CASSDRQGPETQYF
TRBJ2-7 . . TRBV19 TGTGCCAGTAGTGGGACTTTATCCTACGAGCAGTACTTC CASSGTLSYEQYF
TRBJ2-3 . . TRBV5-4 TGTGCCAGCAGCTTGGATGGCGGGGCCAGCACAGATACGCAGTATTTT CASSLDGGASTDTQYF
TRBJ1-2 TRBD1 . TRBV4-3 TGCGCCAGCAGCCACCCTTCCGACAGGGGGCTGGATGGCTACACCTTC CASSHPSDRGLDGYTF
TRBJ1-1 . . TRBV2 TGTGCCAGCAGTGAAGGATCGGGGGGTTACACTGAAGCTTTCTTT CASSEGSGGYTEAFF
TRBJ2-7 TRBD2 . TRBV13 TGTGCCAGCAGCTTCTACGCCGCGGGGGCCTACGAGCAGTACTTC CASSFYAAGAYEQYF
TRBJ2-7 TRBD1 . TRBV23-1 TGCGCCAGCAGTCAACCGAGAGACAGGGAGAGCGAGCAGTACTTC CASSQPRDRESEQYF
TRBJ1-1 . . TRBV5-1 TGCGCCAGCAGCTCTTTTGAGGGTGAAGCTTTCTTT CASSSFEGEAFF
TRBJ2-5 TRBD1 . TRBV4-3 TGCGCCAGCAGCCCAAGTACCGGGACAGAACTGTACCAAGAGACCCAGTACTTC CASSPSTGTELYQETQYF
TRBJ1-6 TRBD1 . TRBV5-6 TGTGCCAGCAGCGACCAGACAGGGGATAATTCACCCCTCCACTTT CASSDQTGDNSPLHF
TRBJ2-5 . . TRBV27 TGTGCCAGCAGTTTCCTCCAGGGTGAGACCCAGTACTTC CASSFLQGETQYF
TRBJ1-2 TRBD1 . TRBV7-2 TGTGCCAGCAGCTTAGGGACAGGTGGTGGCTACACCTTC CASSLGTGGGYTF
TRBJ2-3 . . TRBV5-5 TGTGCCAGCAGCTTGAGTGAGAGGGGCACAGATACGCAGTATTTT CASSLSERGTDTQYF
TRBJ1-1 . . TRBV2 TGTGCCAGCAGTGAATTGAGGGTTCGAGCTGAAGCTTTCTTT CASSELRVRAEAFF